This T cell receptor (beta chain) was retrieved from a study of cytomegalovirus exposure and HLA in healthy donors. It was with 60 Vbeta and 13 Jbeta primers that the PCR ran. Sequencing used immunoSEQ multiplex PCR; TCRdb keeps in-frame clones, though not all of them. The data hold about 160,000 clones, with around 85% observed a single time. The V gene's germline CDR1 is MDHEN and CDR2 SYDVKM. The germline V and J ends were trimmed by 6 bases and 4 bases, with 9 bases remaining between them. This CDR3 comprises 12 residues. This clone was seen a handful of times. Healthy bone marrow donors supplied every sample.

The V gene is TRBV28, the J gene TRBJ1-1; D call uncertain. The specimen sequenced was PBMCs. This clonotype was obtained from a boy aged 2 to 10 in good health and CMV-seronegative. The CDR3 protein is CASSVGGTEAFF. For the CDR3, the DNA is TGTGCCAGCAGCGTGGGAGGCACTGAAGCTTTCTTT.